This TCR beta chain was captured by sequencing in a study of blood T cell repertoires in COVID-19. Profiling relied on immunoSEQ multiplex PCR, and the TCRdb table lists in-frame clones only, not all of them. The sample contains under 450,000 clones, roughly 88% of which appear only once. The ends were cut back, 5 bases at V and 5 bases at J, with 9 bases in the middle. Germline assignment: CDR1 LNHNV and CDR2 YYDKDF (reference sequence). This CDR3 has 12 residues. The specimen was peripheral blood. The sequence came from a woman aged 45 to 65 with COVID-19, enrolled during active disease. V gene TRBV15 combines with J gene TRBJ2-5; a possible D gene is TRBD2 (6 bases). The CDR3 DNA reads TGTGCCACCAGCCGGGGGAGGGAGACCCAGTACTTC. It translates to CATSRGRETQYF. The entire variable domain, with the rest obtained from reference TRBV15 and TRBJ2-5, is as follows: DAMVIQNPRYQVTQFGKPVTLSCSQTLNHNVMYWYQQKSSQAPKLLFHYYDKDFNNEADTPDNFQSRRPNTSFCFLDIRSPGLGDTAMYLCATSRGRETQYFGPGTRLLVL.